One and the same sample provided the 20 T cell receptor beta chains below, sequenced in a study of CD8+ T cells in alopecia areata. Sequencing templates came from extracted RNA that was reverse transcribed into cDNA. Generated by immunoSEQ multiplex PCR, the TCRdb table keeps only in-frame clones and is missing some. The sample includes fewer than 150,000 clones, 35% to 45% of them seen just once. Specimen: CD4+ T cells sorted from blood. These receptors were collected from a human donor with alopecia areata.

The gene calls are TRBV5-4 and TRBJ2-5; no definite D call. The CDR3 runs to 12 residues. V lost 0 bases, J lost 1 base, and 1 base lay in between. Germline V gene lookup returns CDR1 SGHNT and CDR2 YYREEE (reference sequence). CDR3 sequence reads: CASSLVQETQYF. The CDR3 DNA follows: TGTGCCAGCAGCTTGGTCCAAGAGACCCAGTACTTC.

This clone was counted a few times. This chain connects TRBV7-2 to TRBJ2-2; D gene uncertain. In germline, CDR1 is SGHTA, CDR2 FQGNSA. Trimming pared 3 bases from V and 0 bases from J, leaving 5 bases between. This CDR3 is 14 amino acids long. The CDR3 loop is CASSLDPNTGELFF. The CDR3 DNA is TGTGCCAGCAGCTTGGATCCGAACACCGGGGAGCTGTTTTTT.

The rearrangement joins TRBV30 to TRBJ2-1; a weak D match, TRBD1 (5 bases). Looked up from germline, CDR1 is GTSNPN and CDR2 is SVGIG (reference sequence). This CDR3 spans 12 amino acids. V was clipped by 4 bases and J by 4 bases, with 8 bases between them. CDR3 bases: TGTGCCTGGAATAGACAGTACAATGAGCAGTTCTTC. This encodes CAWNRQYNEQFF.

The CDR3 DNA reads TGTGCCAGCAGTTTAGGGCGGCCTTACAATGAGCAGTTCTTC. Its protein product is CASSLGRPYNEQFF. The chain recombines TRBV27 with TRBJ2-1, with D uncertain. CDR1 is MNHEY, CDR2 SMNVEV, per germline (reference sequence). The CDR3 is 14 amino acids. V was trimmed by 2 bases and J by 4 bases, leaving 9 bases between them.

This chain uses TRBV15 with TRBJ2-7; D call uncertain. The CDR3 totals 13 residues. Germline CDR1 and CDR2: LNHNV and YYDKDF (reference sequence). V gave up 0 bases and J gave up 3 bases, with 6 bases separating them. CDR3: CATSRDSSYEQYF. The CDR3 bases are TGTGCCACCAGCAGAGATTCCAGCTACGAGCAGTACTTC.

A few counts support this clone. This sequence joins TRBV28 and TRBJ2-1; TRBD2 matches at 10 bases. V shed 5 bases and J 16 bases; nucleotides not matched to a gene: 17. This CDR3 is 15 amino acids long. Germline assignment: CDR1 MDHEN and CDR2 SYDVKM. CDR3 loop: CASSNSGSRLAGHFF. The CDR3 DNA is TGTGCCAGCAGTAACTCCGGGAGCCGACTAGCGGGTCACTTCTTC.

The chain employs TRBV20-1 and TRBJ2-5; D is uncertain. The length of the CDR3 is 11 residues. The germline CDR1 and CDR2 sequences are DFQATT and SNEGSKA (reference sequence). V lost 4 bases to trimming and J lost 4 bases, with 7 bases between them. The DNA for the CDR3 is TGCAGTGCTATTCAGTCAGAGACCCAGTACTTC. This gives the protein CSAIQSETQYF.

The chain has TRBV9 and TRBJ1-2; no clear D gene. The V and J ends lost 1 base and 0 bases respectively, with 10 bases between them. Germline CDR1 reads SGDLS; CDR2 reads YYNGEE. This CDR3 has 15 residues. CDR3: CASSVQVGSNYGYTF. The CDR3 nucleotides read TGTGCCAGCAGCGTACAAGTCGGTTCTAACTATGGCTACACCTTC.

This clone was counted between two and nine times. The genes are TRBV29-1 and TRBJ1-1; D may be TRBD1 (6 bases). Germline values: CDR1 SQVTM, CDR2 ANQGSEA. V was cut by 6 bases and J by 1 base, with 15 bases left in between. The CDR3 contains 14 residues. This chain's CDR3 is CSVVTGAANTEAFF. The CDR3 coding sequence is TGCAGCGTGGTGACGGGGGCAGCGAACACTGAAGCTTTCTTT.

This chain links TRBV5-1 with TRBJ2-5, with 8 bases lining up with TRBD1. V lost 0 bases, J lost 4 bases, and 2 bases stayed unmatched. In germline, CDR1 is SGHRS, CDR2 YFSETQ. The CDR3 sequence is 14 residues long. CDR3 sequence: CASSLVGQGETQYF. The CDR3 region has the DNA TGCGCCAGCAGCTTGGTAGGACAGGGAGAGACCCAGTACTTC.

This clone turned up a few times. The DNA of the CDR3 is TGTGCCAGCAGTCCTCCAGGGCGGAAAGATACGCAGTATTTT. Its translation: CASSPPGRKDTQYF. V and J are TRBV7-2 and TRBJ2-3; the D gene is possibly TRBD1 (5 bases). Germline CDR1 is SGHTA and CDR2 is FQGNSA. The CDR3 length is 14 residues. V lost 6 bases and J 5 bases, leaving 15 bases between the germline ends. The full variable domain, completed using reference TRBV7-2 and TRBJ2-3, is GAGVSQSPSNKVTEKGKDVELRCDPISGHTALYWYRQSLGQGLEFLIYFQGNSAPDKSGLPSDRFSAERTGGSVSTLTIQRTQQEDSAVYLCASSPPGRKDTQYFGPGTRLTVL.

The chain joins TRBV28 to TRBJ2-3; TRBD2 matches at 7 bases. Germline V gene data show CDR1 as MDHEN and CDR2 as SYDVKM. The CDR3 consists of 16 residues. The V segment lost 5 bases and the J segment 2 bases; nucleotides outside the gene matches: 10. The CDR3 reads CASSPPSSGTTDTQYF. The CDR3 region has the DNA TGTGCCAGCAGTCCCCCCTCTAGCGGTACCACAGATACGCAGTATTTT.

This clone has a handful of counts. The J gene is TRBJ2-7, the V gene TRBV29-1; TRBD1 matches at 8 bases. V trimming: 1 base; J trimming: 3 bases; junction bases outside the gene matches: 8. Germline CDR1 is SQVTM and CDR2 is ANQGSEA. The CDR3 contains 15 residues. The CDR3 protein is CSVEAGTGLNYEQYF. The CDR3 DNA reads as TGCAGCGTTGAAGCCGGGACAGGATTGAACTACGAGCAGTACTTC.

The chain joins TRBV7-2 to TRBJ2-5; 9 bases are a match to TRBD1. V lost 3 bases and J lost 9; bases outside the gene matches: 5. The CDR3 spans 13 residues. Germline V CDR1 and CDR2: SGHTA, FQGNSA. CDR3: CASSFGQGNAQYF. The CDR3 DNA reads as TGTGCCAGCAGCTTCGGACAGGGGAATGCCCAGTACTTC.

The CDR3 here is CASSPALGVEETQYF. CDR3 DNA sequence: TGTGCCAGCAGCCCCGCCTTGGGGGTCGAAGAGACCCAGTACTTC. V and J are TRBV9 and TRBJ2-5; D is perhaps TRBD1 or TRBD2 (5 bases each). This CDR3 is 15 amino acids long. CDR1 is SGDLS and CDR2 is YYNGEE in the germline V gene. Trimming pared 4 bases from V and 3 bases from J, leaving 16 bases between.

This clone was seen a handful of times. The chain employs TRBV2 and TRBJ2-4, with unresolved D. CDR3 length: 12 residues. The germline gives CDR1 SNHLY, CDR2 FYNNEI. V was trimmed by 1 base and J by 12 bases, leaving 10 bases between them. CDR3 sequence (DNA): TGTGCCAGCAGTGAAGGCAGCTCAAATCAGTACTTC. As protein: CASSEGSSNQYF.

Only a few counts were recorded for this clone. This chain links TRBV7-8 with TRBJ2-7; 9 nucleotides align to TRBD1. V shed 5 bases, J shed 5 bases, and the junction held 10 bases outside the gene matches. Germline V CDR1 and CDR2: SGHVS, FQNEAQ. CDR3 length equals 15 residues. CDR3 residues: CASSLTGTGYDEQYF. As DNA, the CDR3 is TGTGCCAGCAGCCTAACCGGGACAGGGTACGACGAGCAGTACTTC. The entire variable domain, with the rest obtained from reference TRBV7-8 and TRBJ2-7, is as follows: GAGVSQSPRYKVAKRGQDVALRCDPISGHVSLFWYQQALGQGPEFLTYFQNEAQLDKSGLPSDRFFAERPEGSVSTLKIQRTQQEDSAVYLCASSLTGTGYDEQYFGPGTRLTVT.

CDR3 sequence reads: CASSLAGAETQYF. The CDR3 nucleotides are TGTGCCAGCAGCTTGGCAGGGGCAGAGACCCAGTACTTC. The chain has TRBV5-4 and TRBJ2-5; maybe TRBD1 (6 bases). The V gene's germline CDR1 is SGHNT and CDR2 YYREEE (reference sequence). V lost 0 bases to trimming and J lost 4 bases, with 7 bases between them. The CDR3 has 13 residues. Full variable domain (missing parts from reference TRBV5-4 and TRBJ2-5): ETGVTQSPTHLIKTRGQQVTLRCSSQSGHNTVSWYQQALGQGPQFIFQYYREEENGRGNFPPRFSGLQFPNYSSELNVNALELDDSALYLCASSLAGAETQYFGPGTRLLVL.

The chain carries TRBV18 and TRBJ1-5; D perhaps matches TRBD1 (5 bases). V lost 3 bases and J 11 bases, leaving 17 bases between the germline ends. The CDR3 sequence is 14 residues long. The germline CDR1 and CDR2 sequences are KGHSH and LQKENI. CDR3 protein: CASSPGTASMAQHF. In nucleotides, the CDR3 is TGTGCCAGCTCACCCGGGACCGCCTCCATGGCCCAGCATTTT.

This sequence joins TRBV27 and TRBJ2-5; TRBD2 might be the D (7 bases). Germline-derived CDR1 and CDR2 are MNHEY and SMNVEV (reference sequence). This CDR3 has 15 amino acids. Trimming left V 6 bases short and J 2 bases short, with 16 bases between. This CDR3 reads CASRPWGGLQETQYF. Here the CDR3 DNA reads TGTGCCAGCAGACCCTGGGGGGGCCTACAAGAGACCCAGTACTTC.